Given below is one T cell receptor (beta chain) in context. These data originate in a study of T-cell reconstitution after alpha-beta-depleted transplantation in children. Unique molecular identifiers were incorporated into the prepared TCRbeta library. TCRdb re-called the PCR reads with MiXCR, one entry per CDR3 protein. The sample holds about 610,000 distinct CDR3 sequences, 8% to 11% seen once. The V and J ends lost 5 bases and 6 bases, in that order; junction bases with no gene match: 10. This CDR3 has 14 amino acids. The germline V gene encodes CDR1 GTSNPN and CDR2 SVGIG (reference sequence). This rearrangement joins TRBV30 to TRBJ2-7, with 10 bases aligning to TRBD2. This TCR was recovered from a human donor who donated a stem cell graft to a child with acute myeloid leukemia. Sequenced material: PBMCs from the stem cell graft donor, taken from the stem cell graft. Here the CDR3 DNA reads TGTGCCTGGCATTTAGCGGGAGGCGGGGGCGAGCAGTACTTC. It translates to CAWHLAGGGGEQYF.